This T cell receptor beta chain derives from a study of T cells in Graves' hyperthyroidism and ophthalmopathy (dated by TCRdb to between 2018 and 2020). Concerning the study at large: Peripheral blood samples were taken at initial diagnosis, before any treatment was given. TCR V-J signatures able to tell the groups apart were searched for in a discovery cohort of about a hundred patients, of whom more than 40 had Graves' ophthalmopathy and 57 had stable Graves' hyperthyroidism. Prospective prediction of ophthalmopathy was tested in an independent validation cohort of approximately 19 hyperthyroidism patients and 17 patients who later progressed to ophthalmopathy. The roughly 91 discovery patients were randomly split 7:3 into training and test sets. In addition, the study compared T-cell repertoires in thyroid tissue and in blood from about six Graves' hyperthyroidism patients. After sampling, hyperthyroidism patients received methimazole starting at 30 mg daily, and ophthalmopathy patients received high-dose intravenous methylprednisolone. TCR Vbeta CDR3 sequencing of 130 to 150 peripheral blood samples (43 ophthalmopathy, some 75 hyperthyroidism and roughly 17 progressor patients) is reported in the paper.

This clonotype was seen at least ten times. The target of this receptor is not known. The junction departs from the called germline gene at one end, perhaps through a read error. CDR1 and CDR2 were assigned from the germline V gene as SQVTM and ANQGSEA. The CDR3 runs 14 residues from the cysteine to the phenylalanine. CDR3 DNA is the only sequence kept; it has 42 bases, read in frame from the first base. Study-wide findings and limitations: In validation, progression to ophthalmopathy was predicted by the model with almost 71% sensitivity and 72% to 80% specificity, a median of approximately 6.5 months before onset. In cross-validation, a model built on a 13 V-J signature told ophthalmopathy apart from stable hyperthyroidism with approximately 90% sensitivity and roughly 81% specificity, and in testing the same model reached 80%/75%. Most expanded thyroid clonotypes (frequency above 0.001) were also found in blood, which suggests that blood repertoires may mirror thyroid immune responses. Sample size was not statistically predetermined, and investigators were not blinded to group allocation.

TCR beta CDR3 regions were amplified from RNA transcripts. The TCR CDR3 was subjected to a first round of RT-PCR using the HTBI primer set and the Qiagen OneStep RT-PCR kit. A second multiplex PCR round built the libraries, followed by size selection and purification. The libraries were sequenced on an Illumina HiSeq2000 using paired-end 100 bp reads. From the authors' description of their analysis: SOAPnuke was used to process the raw data, with reads discarded if the reads contained adapters or uncalled bases, had a mean Phred below 15, or lacked an exact constant-primer or identifier match. COPE v1.2.5 was used to merge high-quality paired reads, and clonotypes were defined as unique nucleotide sequences. Clonotypes were aligned to IMGT TRBV, TRBD and TRBJ reference segments using MiTCR v1.1. The analysis was restricted to V-J combinations with a frequency above 0.0001, which together covered around 99% of the repertoires. A TCS score was defined as the ratio between F50 (clonal expansion) and ExV (chaos), using BLOSUM62-based TCRdist between CDR3 peptides within each V-J. Welch's t-statistics and random forest reduced roughly 500 V-J features to 13, which were used in a naive Bayes classifier (R e1071). TCRdb reanalyzed the raw reads on its own, using fastp at Q25 for trimming and MiXCR for clone calling, and kept in-frame beta chains. Rows are unified per CDR3 protein, each entry keeping the most common DNA and genes. TCRdb assigned the V and J calls; the authors' analysis was not used. Present in this sample are about 200,000 distinct CDR3 sequences, roughly a sixth of which were seen just once. The ten largest clones take up over 45% of the sample.

A patient counted as having stable Graves' hyperthyroidism if no progression to ophthalmopathy occurred over 18 months of follow-up. Hyperthyroidism patients were aged 18 to 65 years and newly diagnosed, with disease duration of less than 2 months. Any patient with an uncontrolled infection, another autoimmune disease, pregnancy or lactation was excluded. Diagnoses were established on the basis of clinical symptoms, serum thyroxine and TRAb, thyroid ultrasound, and orbital computed tomography. PBMCs were isolated from 8 to 10 ml of fresh peripheral blood by Ficoll-Paque density gradient centrifugation. Trizol reagent was used to extract total RNA, and RNA quality was then checked on an Agilent 2100 Bioanalyzer.

Input material: blood. The chain couples TRBV29-1 to TRBJ2-5, with the D segment identity uncertain. This TCR was sampled from a woman in her fifties or sixties with Graves' hyperthyroidism. This receptor has the CDR3 CSVRVLAQQESQYF. The sequenced DNA is TGCAGCGTACGGGTTCTCGCGCAGCAAGAGTCCCAGTACTTC.